These T cell receptor beta chains were read from a single sample in a study of blood T cells in healthy people across ages. TCRdb re-analysed the 5' RACE reads in MiXCR, keeping a single row per CDR3 protein. The sample includes around 1.1 million distinct CDR3 sequences, around two fifths of them seen just once. The sequenced sample consisted of blood. All receptors come from a man aged 18 to 30 in good health. Both conserved end residues are trimmed from each CDR3.

V | CDR3
TRBV12-3/TRBV12-4 | ASSSSALAGDKHEQF
TRBV7-3 | ASSTGQGLYGYT
TRBV27 | ASSTRGRNSPLH
TRBV5-5 | ASSFGRDRGTDTQY
TRBV20-1 | SASTGLAATKNIQY
TRBV21-1 | ASYTGTKNTEAF
TRBV12-3/TRBV12-4 | ASSPGTGVSPLH
TRBV20-1 | SYLKGRRNTEAF
TRBV27 | ASSLSDGTEAF
TRBV20-1 | SAPRPGQGNTEAF
TRBV9 | ASSAPTGYT
TRBV4-2 | ASSQGTDSYNEQF
TRBV6-1 | ASSVSGQPQH